The 11 T cell receptor beta chains reported below all come from one sample, sequenced in a study of CXCR3-negative and CXCR3-positive naive CD8 T cells. General study findings and limits: Relative to CXCR3-negative naive cells, CXCR3-positive naive cells had more hydrophobic TRB CDR3s.

UMI-labeled 5' RACE yielded the TRB cDNA libraries. No DNA is given; TCRdb re-called the 5' RACE reads and lists each CDR3 protein once. This sample carries about 120,000 distinct CDR3 sequences, with 0.36% going to the ten biggest clones. For these TCRs, the target antigens are not known. Sequences were obtained from naive CXCR3+ CD8+ T cells from blood. Subset described: CD45RO-CCR7+CD27+CD95- naive CD8+ T cells expressing CXCR3 (TNR3+). These receptor sequences come from a human donor in good health. Some clones in this sample may be carry-over from other donors' samples.

The J gene is TRBJ2-1, the V gene TRBV7-9; TCRdb outputs TRBD2, but without DNA this stays unchecked. Germline values: CDR1 SEHNR, CDR2 FQNEAQ (reference sequence). This CDR3 region has 13 residues. CDR3 sequence reads: CAAGLVSYNEQFF.

The chain carries TRBV23-1 and TRBJ2-7; TCRdb indicates TRBD1, and absent DNA this call remains unverified. TRBV23-1 is an open reading frame, and its role is uncertain. The CDR3 has 18 residues. The CDR3 sequence is CASSQPQPASGNSYEQYF.

This chain uses TRBV27 with TRBJ2-7. CDR1 and CDR2 from the germline V gene are MNHEY and SMNVEV (reference sequence). This CDR3 spans 16 amino acids. The CDR3 sequence: CASSLSGSILTNEQYF.

Here the CDR3 reads CASSQDGTGYEQYF. The chain employs TRBV4-3 and TRBJ2-7; TCRdb lists TRBD1, though no DNA is available to test this call. Germline CDR1 LGHNA, CDR2 YSLEER. The CDR3 has 14 residues.

The rearrangement links TRBV20-1 to TRBJ2-1; the D call from TCRdb, TRBD2, cannot be confirmed without DNA. Per germline, CDR1 DFQATT and CDR2 SNEGSKA (reference sequence). This CDR3 has 15 residues. CDR3 protein: CSARERGGAYNEQFF.

The chain couples TRBV29-1 to TRBJ2-7. Germline lookup yields CDR1 SQVTM and CDR2 ANQGSEA. The CDR3 is 12 amino acids. The CDR3: CSVERPRGEQYF.

V is TRBV5-1 and J is TRBJ1-1; TCRdb outputs TRBD1, but without DNA this stays unchecked. The CDR3 runs 14 residues. Germline V gives CDR1 SGHRS, CDR2 YFSETQ. The CDR3 loop is CASSPGGGLTEAFF.

The chain joins TRBV12-3 or TRBV12-4 to TRBJ2-7; the D call of TRBD1 rests on TCRdb alone, since no DNA is present to check it. This CDR3 contains 18 residues. CDR3 loop: CASSSPIDSQDRYYEQYF.

This chain links TRBV2 with TRBJ2-7; the TRBD2 assignment by TCRdb is unverifiable without DNA. Germline loops: CDR1 SNHLY, CDR2 FYNNEI. The CDR3 sequence is 14 residues long. The CDR3 sequence is CASSEDGLVYEQYF.

The genes are TRBV5-1 and TRBJ2-3; without DNA, the TCRdb call of TRBD2 cannot be checked. This CDR3 is 16 amino acids long. CDR1 SGHRS and CDR2 YFSETQ come from the germline V gene. The chain's CDR3 is CASSLGLLSGPDTQYF.

This chain joins TRBV10-1 and TRBJ1-4; TCRdb designates TRBD1, a call that cannot be tested without DNA. The germline gives CDR1 WNHNN, CDR2 SYGVQD (reference sequence). This CDR3 comprises 15 residues. The CDR3 region is CASTEGGRSGEKLFF.